Listed here are 10 T cell receptor beta chains from one sample, sequenced in a study of blood T cell repertoires in COVID-19. TCRdb's table, derived via immunoSEQ multiplex PCR, lists solely in-frame clones and lacks some. The repertoire holds about 250,000 clones, about 79% seen once, with 7.5% to 10% in the top ten. Material for sequencing was peripheral blood. Every receptor here comes from a man older than 75 with acute or convalescent COVID-19.

The rearrangement joins TRBV5-1 to TRBJ2-7, with 7 bases lining up with TRBD1. Per germline, CDR1 SGHRS and CDR2 YFSETQ. There are 13 residues in the CDR3. With 6 bases clipped from V and 0 bases from J, the junction kept 3 bases outside the gene matches. The CDR3: CASNRGSSYEQYF. CDR3 in DNA: TGCGCCAGCAACAGGGGAAGCTCCTACGAGCAGTACTTC.

The rearrangement joins TRBV11-2 to TRBJ2-4; possibly TRBD2 for D (5 bases). Germline loops: CDR1 SGHAT, CDR2 FQNNGV. The CDR3 is 14 residues long. Trimming stripped 3 bases from V and 6 bases from J, with 12 bases between. Here the CDR3 reads CASSLARLTNIQYF. CDR3 DNA: TGTGCCAGCAGCTTGGCCCGACTAACAAACATTCAGTACTTC. Using reference TRBV11-2 and TRBJ2-4 for the parts outside the CDR3, the full variable domain is EAGVAQSPRYKIIEKRQSVAFWCNPISGHATLYWYQQILGQGPKLLIQFQNNGVVDDSQLPKDRFSAERLKGVDSTLKIQPAKLEDSAVYLCASSLARLTNIQYFGAGTRLSVL.

This chain connects TRBV6-6 to TRBJ1-2; D is perhaps TRBD1 (6 bases). Trimming stripped 5 bases from V and 3 bases from J, with 16 bases between. The CDR3 is 15 residues long. Germline V CDR1 and CDR2: MNHNY, SVGAGI (reference sequence). The CDR3 nucleotides read TGTGCCAGCAGTAGCCTTCCAGGGGTTCACTATGGCTACACCTTC. Translation gives CASSSLPGVHYGYTF.

The rearrangement links TRBV5-8 to TRBJ2-5; 7 bases line up with TRBD1. The CDR3 totals 15 residues. Germline CDR1 reads SGHTS; CDR2 reads YDEGEE. Trimming removed 1 base from V and 1 base from J; junction bases left unmatched: 4. CDR3 in DNA: TGTGCCAGCAGCTTGCTGGGACAGCTCCAAGAGACCCAGTACTTC. This sequence encodes CASSLLGQLQETQYF.

This clone has a single count. The J gene is TRBJ2-6, the V gene TRBV5-1, with 10 bases lining up with TRBD1. Germline V gene sequence: CDR1 SGHRS, CDR2 YFSETQ. The J segment lost 0 bases and the V segment lost 0 bases, leaving 3 bases of the junction unmatched. There are 18 residues in the CDR3. The CDR3 protein is CASSLVGQGTSGANVLTF. In DNA, the CDR3 is TGCGCCAGCAGCTTGGTGGGACAGGGGACCTCTGGGGCCAACGTCCTGACTTTC.

The chain employs TRBV7-9 and TRBJ2-7; the match to TRBD1 covers 9 bases. The CDR3 is 15 residues long. Losses at the gene ends were 5 bases for V and 0 bases for J; bases not matched to a gene: 5. Looked up from germline, CDR1 is SEHNR and CDR2 is FQNEAQ (reference sequence). The CDR3 loop is CASSGQGRASYEQYF. In DNA, the CDR3 is TGTGCCAGCAGCGGACAGGGGCGGGCCTCCTACGAGCAGTACTTC.

This clone was observed a few times. V is TRBV19 and J is TRBJ2-7, with 8 bases aligning to TRBD1. The CDR3 sequence is 15 residues long. The J segment lost 4 bases and the V segment lost 6 bases, leaving 11 bases of the junction unmatched. Germline CDR1 is LNHDA and CDR2 is SQIVND (reference sequence). The CDR3 nucleotides read TGTGCCAGTAGAAGTCCGGGACAGGATTCGTACGAGCAGTACTTC. Residues: CASRSPGQDSYEQYF. Drawing the rest from reference TRBV19 and TRBJ2-7, the complete variable domain is DGGITQSPKYLFRKEGQNVTLSCEQNLNHDAMYWYRQDPGQGLRLIYYSQIVNDFQKGDIAEGYSVSREKKESFPLTVTSAQKNPTAFYLCASRSPGQDSYEQYFGPGTRLTVT.

Regarding this clone: A much larger clone differs by one base, so this may be a read error. This chain connects TRBV28 to TRBJ2-7; D gene unclear. Deletions cut 2 bases from V and 3 bases from J, with 8 bases between. Germline CDR1 is MDHEN and CDR2 is SYDVKM. The CDR3 length is 13 residues. CDR3 protein: CASSLGALYEQYF. DNA for the CDR3: TGTGCCAGCAGTTTAGGAGCGCTCTACGAGCAGTACTTC.

V usage is TRBV28 and J usage is TRBJ1-4; D gene ambiguous. CDR1 and CDR2 (germline): MDHEN, SYDVKM. The CDR3 extends over 14 amino acids. The V gene lost 2 bases and the J gene lost 3 bases, with 7 bases spanning the gap. This CDR3 is CASSLERANEKLFF. The CDR3 bases are TGTGCCAGCAGTTTAGAACGGGCTAATGAAAAACTGTTTTTT.

The sample holds one count of this clone. This sequence joins TRBV5-1 and TRBJ1-6, with 7 nucleotides matching TRBD1. CDR3 length equals 15 residues. The V and J ends lost 3 bases and 5 bases, in that order; junction bases with no gene match: 5. CDR1 is SGHRS and CDR2 is YFSETQ in the germline V gene. The CDR3 reads CASSSGQANNSPLHF. In nucleotides, the CDR3 is TGCGCCAGCAGCTCAGGACAGGCCAATAATTCACCCCTCCACTTT.